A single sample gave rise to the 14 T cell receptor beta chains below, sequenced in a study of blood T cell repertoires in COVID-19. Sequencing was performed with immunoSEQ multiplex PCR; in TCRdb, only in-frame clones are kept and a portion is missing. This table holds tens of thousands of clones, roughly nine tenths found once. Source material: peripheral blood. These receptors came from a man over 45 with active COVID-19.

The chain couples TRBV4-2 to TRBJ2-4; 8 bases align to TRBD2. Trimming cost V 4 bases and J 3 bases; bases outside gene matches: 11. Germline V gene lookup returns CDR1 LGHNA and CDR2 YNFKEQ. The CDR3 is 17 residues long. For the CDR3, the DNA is TGTGCCAGCAGCCCCGACCGGACTAGCTTGGTCAAAAACATTCAGTACTTC. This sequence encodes CASSPDRTSLVKNIQYF.

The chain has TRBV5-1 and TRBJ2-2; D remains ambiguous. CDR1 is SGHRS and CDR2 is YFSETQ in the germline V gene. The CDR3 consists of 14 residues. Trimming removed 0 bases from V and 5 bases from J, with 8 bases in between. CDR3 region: CASSLGSTTGELFF. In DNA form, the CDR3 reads TGCGCCAGCAGCTTGGGGAGTACTACCGGGGAGCTGTTTTTT.

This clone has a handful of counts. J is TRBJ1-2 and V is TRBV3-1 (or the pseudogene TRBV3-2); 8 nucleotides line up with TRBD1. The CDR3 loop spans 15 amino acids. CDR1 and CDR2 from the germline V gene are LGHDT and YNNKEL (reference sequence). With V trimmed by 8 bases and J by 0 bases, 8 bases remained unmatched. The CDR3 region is CASRPVRGPNYGYTF. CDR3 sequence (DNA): TGTGCCAGCCGCCCGGTCAGGGGGCCTAACTATGGCTACACCTTC.

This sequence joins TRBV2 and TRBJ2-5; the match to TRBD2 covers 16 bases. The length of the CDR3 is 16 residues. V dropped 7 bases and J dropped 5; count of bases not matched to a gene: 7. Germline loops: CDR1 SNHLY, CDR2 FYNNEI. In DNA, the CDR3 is TGTGCCAGCACTTCGGGACTAGCGGGGGGGCTTGAGACCCAGTACTTC. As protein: CASTSGLAGGLETQYF.

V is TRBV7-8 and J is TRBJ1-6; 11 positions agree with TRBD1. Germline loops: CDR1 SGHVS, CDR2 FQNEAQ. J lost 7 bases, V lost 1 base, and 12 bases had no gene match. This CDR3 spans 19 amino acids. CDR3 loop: CASSLVRTGGFKWNSPLHF. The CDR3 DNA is TGTGCCAGCAGCTTAGTTAGGACAGGGGGCTTCAAGTGGAATTCACCCCTCCACTTT.

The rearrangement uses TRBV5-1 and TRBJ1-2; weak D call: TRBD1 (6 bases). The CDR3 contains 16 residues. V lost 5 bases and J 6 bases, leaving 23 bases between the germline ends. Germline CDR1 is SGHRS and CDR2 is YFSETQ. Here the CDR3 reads CASRQTTRGPIDGYTF. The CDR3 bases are TGCGCCAGCAGACAAACCACCAGGGGTCCCATTGATGGCTACACCTTC.

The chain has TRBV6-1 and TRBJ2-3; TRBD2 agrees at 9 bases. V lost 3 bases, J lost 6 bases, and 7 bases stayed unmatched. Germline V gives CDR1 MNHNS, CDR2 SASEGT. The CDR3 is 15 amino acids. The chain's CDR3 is CASSEEAGGGDTQYF. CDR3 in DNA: TGTGCCAGCAGTGAGGAGGCGGGAGGGGGCGATACGCAGTATTTT.

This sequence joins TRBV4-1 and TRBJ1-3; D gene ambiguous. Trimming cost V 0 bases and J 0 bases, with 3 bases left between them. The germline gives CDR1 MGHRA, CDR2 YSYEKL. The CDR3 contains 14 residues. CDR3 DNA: TGCGCCAGCAGCCAAGACAGCTCTGGAAACACCATATATTTT. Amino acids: CASSQDSSGNTIYF.

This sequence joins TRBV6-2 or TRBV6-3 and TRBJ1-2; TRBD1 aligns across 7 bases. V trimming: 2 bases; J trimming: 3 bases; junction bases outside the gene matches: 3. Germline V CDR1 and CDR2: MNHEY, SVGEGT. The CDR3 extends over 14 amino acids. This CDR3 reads CASSYPGQDYGYTF. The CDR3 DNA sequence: TGTGCCAGCAGTTACCCCGGACAGGACTATGGCTACACCTTC.

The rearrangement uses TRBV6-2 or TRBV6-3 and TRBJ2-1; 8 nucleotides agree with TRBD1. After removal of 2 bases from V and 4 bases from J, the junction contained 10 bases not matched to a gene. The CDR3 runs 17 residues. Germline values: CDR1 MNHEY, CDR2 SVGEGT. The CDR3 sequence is CASSYEAGGNQYNEQFF. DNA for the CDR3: TGTGCCAGCAGTTACGAGGCAGGGGGCAACCAATACAATGAGCAGTTCTTC.

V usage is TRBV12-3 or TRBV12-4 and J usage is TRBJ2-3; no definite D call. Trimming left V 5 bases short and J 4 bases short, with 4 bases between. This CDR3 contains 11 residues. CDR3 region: CASSTADTQYF. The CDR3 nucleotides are TGTGCCAGCAGTACGGCAGATACGCAGTATTTT.

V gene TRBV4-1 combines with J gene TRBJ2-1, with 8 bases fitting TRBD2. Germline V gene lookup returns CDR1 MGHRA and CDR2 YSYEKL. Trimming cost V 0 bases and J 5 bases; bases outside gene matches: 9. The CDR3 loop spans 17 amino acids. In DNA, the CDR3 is TGCGCCAGCAGCCAAGATAAAGCGGGAGAGATCCACAATGAGCAGTTCTTC. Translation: CASSQDKAGEIHNEQFF.

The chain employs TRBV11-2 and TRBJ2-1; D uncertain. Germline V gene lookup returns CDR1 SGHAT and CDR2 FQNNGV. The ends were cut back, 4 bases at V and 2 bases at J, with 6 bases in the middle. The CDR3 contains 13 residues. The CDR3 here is CASSSLTYNEQFF. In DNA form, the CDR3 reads TGTGCCAGCAGCTCGCTAACCTACAATGAGCAGTTCTTC.

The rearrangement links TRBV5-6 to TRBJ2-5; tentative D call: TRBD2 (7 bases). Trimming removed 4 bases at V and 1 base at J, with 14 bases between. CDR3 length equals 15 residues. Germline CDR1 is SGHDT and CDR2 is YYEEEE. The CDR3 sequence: CASSNWGGTQETQYF. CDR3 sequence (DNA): TGTGCCAGCAGCAACTGGGGGGGCACCCAAGAGACCCAGTACTTC.